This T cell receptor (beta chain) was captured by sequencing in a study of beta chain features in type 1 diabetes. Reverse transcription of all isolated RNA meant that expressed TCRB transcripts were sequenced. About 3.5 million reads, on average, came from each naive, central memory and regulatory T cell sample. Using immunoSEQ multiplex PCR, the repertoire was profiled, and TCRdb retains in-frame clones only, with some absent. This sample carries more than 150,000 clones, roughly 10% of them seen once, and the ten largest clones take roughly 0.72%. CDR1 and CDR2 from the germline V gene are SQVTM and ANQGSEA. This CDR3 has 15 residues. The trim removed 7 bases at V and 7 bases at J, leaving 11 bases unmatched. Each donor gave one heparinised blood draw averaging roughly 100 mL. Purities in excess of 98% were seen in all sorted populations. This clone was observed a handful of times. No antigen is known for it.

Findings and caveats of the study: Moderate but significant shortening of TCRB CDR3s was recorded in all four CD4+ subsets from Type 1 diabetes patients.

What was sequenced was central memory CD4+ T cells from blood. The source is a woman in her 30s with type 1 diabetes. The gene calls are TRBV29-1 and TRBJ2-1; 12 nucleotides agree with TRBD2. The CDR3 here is CSGSLAGGPWNEQFF. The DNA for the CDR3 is TGCAGCGGATCTCTAGCGGGAGGGCCCTGGAATGAGCAGTTCTTC.